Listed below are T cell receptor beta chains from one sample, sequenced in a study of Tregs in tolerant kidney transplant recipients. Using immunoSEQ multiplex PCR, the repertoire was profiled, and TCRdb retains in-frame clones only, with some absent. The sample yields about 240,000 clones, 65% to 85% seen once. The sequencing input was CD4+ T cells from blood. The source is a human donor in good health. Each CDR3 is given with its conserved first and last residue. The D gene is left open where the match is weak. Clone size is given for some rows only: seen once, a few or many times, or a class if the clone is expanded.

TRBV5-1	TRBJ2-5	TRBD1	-	TGCGCCAGCAGCTTGCAGGGGGAAGAGACCCAGTACTTC	CASSLQGEETQYF
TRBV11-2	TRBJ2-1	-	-	TGTGCCAGCAGCTTAGGGCCGGGGAGAACATACAATGAGCAGTTCTTC	CASSLGPGRTYNEQFF
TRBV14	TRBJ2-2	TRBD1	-	TGTGCCAGCAGCCAAGATATGGGACAGGGTAACACCGGGGAGCTGTTTTTT	CASSQDMGQGNTGELFF
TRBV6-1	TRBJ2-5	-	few	TGTGCCAGCAGTGGTCCAATGGAGACCCAGTACTTC	CASSGPMETQYF
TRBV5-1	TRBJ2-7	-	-	TGCGCCAGCAGCTCCAGCGGGTCCGCCTACGAGCAGTACTTC	CASSSSGSAYEQYF
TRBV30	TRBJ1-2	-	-	TGTGCCTGGAGTGTGCGGATAGTAAGACAGACCTATGGCTACACCTTC	CAWSVRIVRQTYGYTF
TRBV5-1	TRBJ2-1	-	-	TGCGCCAGCAGCTTGGTAGTGGGGAACGTCAATGAGCAGTTCTTC	CASSLVVGNVNEQFF
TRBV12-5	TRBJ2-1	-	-	TGTGCTAGTGGTTTGCGAATTATGGGAAAGGGCTCCTACAATGAGCAGTTCTTC	CASGLRIMGKGSYNEQFF
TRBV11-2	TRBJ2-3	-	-	TGTGCCAGCATCCCAGGGGGGGACAGGCACACAGATACGCAGTATTTT	CASIPGGDRHTDTQYF
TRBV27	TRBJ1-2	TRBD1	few	TGTGCCAGCAGTTTCGCCGGGACAGGGGGCTGGGGCTACACCTTC	CASSFAGTGGWGYTF
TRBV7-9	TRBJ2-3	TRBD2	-	TGTGCCAGCAGCTTCTCCGGACTAGCGGGCACAGATACGCAGTATTTT	CASSFSGLAGTDTQYF
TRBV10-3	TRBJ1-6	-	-	TGTGCCATCAGTGAAAAGGGGGTGGGTTCACCCCTCCACTTT	CAISEKGVGSPLHF
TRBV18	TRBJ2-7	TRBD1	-	TGTGCCAGCTCACCCCCCAACAGGGGCGGCTACGAGCAGTACTTC	CASSPPNRGGYEQYF
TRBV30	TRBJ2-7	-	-	TGTGCCTGGAGTGTTGCGGGTACCCGCTCCTACGAGCAGTACTTC	CAWSVAGTRSYEQYF
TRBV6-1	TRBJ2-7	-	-	TGTGCCAGCAGTGACGTTAAGAGCTCCTACGAGCAGTACTTC	CASSDVKSSYEQYF